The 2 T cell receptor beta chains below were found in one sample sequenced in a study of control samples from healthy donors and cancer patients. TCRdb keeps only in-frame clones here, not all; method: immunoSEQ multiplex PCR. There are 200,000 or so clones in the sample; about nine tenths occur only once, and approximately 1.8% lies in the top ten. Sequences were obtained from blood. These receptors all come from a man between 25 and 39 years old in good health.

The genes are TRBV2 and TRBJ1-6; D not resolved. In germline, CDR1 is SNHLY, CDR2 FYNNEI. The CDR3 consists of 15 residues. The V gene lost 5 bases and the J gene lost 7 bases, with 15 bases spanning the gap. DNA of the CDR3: TGTGCCAGCAGTTATAACCGGCAAAAGAATTCACCCCTCCACTTT. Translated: CASSYNRQKNSPLHF.

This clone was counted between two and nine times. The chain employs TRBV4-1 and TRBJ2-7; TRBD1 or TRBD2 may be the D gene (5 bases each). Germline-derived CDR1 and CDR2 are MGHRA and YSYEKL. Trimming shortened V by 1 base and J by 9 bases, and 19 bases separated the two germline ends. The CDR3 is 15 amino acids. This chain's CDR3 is CASSQGMGTDDLQYF. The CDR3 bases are TGCGCCAGCAGCCAAGGGATGGGGACCGATGATCTGCAGTACTTC.